The 30 T cell receptor beta chains listed next were all sequenced from one sample in a study of blood T cell repertoires in COVID-19. The repertoire was sequenced with immunoSEQ multiplex PCR; TCRdb's copy has only in-frame clones and lacks some. The table has 55,000 to 75,000 clones, approximately 83% seen once; the top ten hold around 10%. The sequencing sample was made of peripheral blood. The receptor source for this set is a man at least 80 years old with COVID-19, enrolled during active disease.

CDR3 region: CASSQDPTGRQPQHF. CDR3 bases: TGTGCCAGCAGCCAAGATCCGACAGGTCGCCAGCCCCAGCATTTT. V gene TRBV3-1 (or the pseudogene TRBV3-2) combines with J gene TRBJ1-5, with D tentatively TRBD1 (6 bases). This CDR3 has 15 amino acids. Germline-derived CDR1 and CDR2 are LGHDT and YNNKEL (reference sequence). Between the trimmed V and J ends, which lost 0 bases and 7 bases, there was a span of 13 bases.

The rearrangement uses TRBV5-4 and TRBJ2-5, with 7 bases matching TRBD2. Germline assignment: CDR1 SGHNT and CDR2 YYREEE (reference sequence). V trimming: 4 bases; J trimming: 0 bases; junction bases outside the gene matches: 6. The CDR3 spans 15 residues. For the CDR3, the DNA is TGTGCCAGCAGCCTCCGACTAGCCAACCAAGAGACCCAGTACTTC. It translates to CASSLRLANQETQYF.

The V call is TRBV5-1, the J call TRBJ2-2; possibly TRBD2 for D (7 bases). The CDR3 is 16 residues long. Germline V lookup: CDR1 SGHRS, CDR2 YFSETQ. Trimming pared 1 base from V and 0 bases from J, leaving 10 bases between. The CDR3 DNA reads as TGCGCCAGCAGCTTGTCGGGGGGCCCGAACACCGGGGAGCTGTTTTTT. Residues: CASSLSGGPNTGELFF.

The V and J genes are TRBV30 and TRBJ1-2; a possible D gene is TRBD1 (6 bases). The V gene's germline CDR1 is GTSNPN and CDR2 SVGIG (reference sequence). This CDR3 spans 13 amino acids. Trimming shortened V by 1 base and J by 7 bases, and 13 bases separated the two germline ends. CDR3 in amino acids: CAWSGPGVVGYTF. The CDR3 nucleotides are TGTGCCTGGAGTGGTCCAGGGGTGGTTGGCTACACCTTC.

In its sample, this clone was seen a few times. The chain links TRBV5-4 to TRBJ1-3; 9 bases match TRBD1. The CDR3 runs 15 residues. Trimming cost V 4 bases and J 0 bases; bases outside gene matches: 2. Germline lookup yields CDR1 SGHNT and CDR2 YYREEE (reference sequence). CDR3 sequence reads: CASSRDRASGNTIYF. Here the CDR3 DNA reads TGTGCCAGCAGCCGGGACAGGGCCTCTGGAAACACCATATATTTT.

The V and J genes are TRBV5-4 and TRBJ2-3; D perhaps matches TRBD2 (6 bases). CDR3 length: 15 amino acids. The V and J ends lost 7 bases and 5 bases respectively, with 20 bases between them. In germline, CDR1 is SGHNT, CDR2 YYREEE (reference sequence). Here the CDR3 reads CASFLGGPRGDTQYF. CDR3 sequence (DNA): TGTGCCAGCTTCCTTGGAGGGCCGCGGGGAGATACGCAGTATTTT.

The rearrangement uses TRBV30 and TRBJ1-2; D is unresolved. The CDR3 length is 13 residues. The V and J ends lost 0 bases and 7 bases respectively, with 12 bases between them. CDR1 GTSNPN and CDR2 SVGIG come from the germline V gene (reference sequence). The CDR3 spells CAWSVRGYSGYTF. In DNA, the CDR3 is TGTGCCTGGAGTGTACGGGGATACAGTGGCTACACCTTC.

The CDR3 DNA is TGTGCCAGCAGCCGTGGAGCAGAGGGCGAGCAGTACGTC. Amino acid sequence: CASSRGAEGEQYV. The V and J genes are TRBV3-1 (or the pseudogene TRBV3-2) and TRBJ2-7; perhaps TRBD2 as D (5 bases). V lost 4 bases and J lost 6, with 13 bases in between. Per germline, CDR1 LGHDT and CDR2 YNNKEL (reference sequence). CDR3 size: 13 residues.

V usage is TRBV7-2 and J usage is TRBJ2-4; unclear D gene. The V gene lost 5 bases and the J gene lost 0 bases, with 11 bases spanning the gap. This CDR3 region has 15 residues. The germline V gene encodes CDR1 SGHTA and CDR2 FQGNSA. This CDR3 reads CASSPLAEAKNIQYF. The CDR3 nucleotides read TGTGCCAGCAGCCCTCTCGCGGAAGCCAAAAACATTCAGTACTTC.

The V and J genes are TRBV11-3 and TRBJ2-1, with 12 bases matching TRBD2. CDR1 is SGHNT and CDR2 is YENEEA in the germline V gene. V lost 3 bases, J lost 7 bases, and 4 bases stayed unmatched. This CDR3 spans 15 amino acids. The CDR3 protein is CASSFRTSGKNEQFF. The CDR3 DNA follows: TGTGCCAGCAGCTTCCGGACTAGCGGGAAAAATGAGCAGTTCTTC.

The V and J genes are TRBV24-1 and TRBJ2-5, with 8 nucleotides matching TRBD2. The CDR3 consists of 15 residues. Germline V gene data show CDR1 as KGHDR and CDR2 as SFDVKD. Unmatched junction bases numbered 7, after V lost 3 bases and J lost 5 bases. CDR3 residues: CATSDPRGGGETQYF. CDR3 bases: TGTGCCACCAGTGATCCCCGGGGGGGAGGGGAGACCCAGTACTTC.

The V call is TRBV5-4, the J call TRBJ2-5; 9 positions match TRBD2. V lost 4 bases to trimming and J lost 7 bases; unmatched junction nucleotides: 8. Germline loops: CDR1 SGHNT, CDR2 YYREEE (reference sequence). The CDR3 is made up of 14 amino acids. CDR3 sequence: CASSQGRGGVTQYF. Written as DNA, the CDR3 is TGTGCCAGCAGCCAAGGGCGGGGGGGCGTGACCCAGTACTTC.

The rearrangement links TRBV7-7 to TRBJ1-1; D gene uncertain. Trimming pared 5 bases from V and 5 bases from J, leaving 12 bases between. The CDR3 covers 13 residues. Germline-derived CDR1 and CDR2 are SSHAT and FNYEAQ (reference sequence). The CDR3 region has the DNA TGTGCCAGCAGCCACGGTCCCTCAACTGAAGCTTTCTTT. Protein sequence: CASSHGPSTEAFF.

This clone was found a few times. The V gene is TRBV29-1, the J gene TRBJ1-2; 11 bases agree with TRBD1. CDR1 and CDR2 (germline): SQVTM, ANQGSEA. This CDR3 has 13 amino acids. V was clipped by 6 bases and J by 6 bases; unmatched bases: 6. The DNA for the CDR3 is TGCAGCGTGCGGGACAGGGGGGCGAATGGCTACACCTTC. Its translation is CSVRDRGANGYTF.

The V call is TRBV7-6, the J call TRBJ1-6; D is unclear. With 0 bases removed from V and 9 bases from J, the gap between germline ends came to 6 bases. This CDR3 region has 13 residues. CDR1 and CDR2 from the germline V gene are SGHVS and FNYEAQ. The DNA for the CDR3 is TGTGCCAGCAGCTTAGCGGCTTCTTCACCCCTCCACTTT. Its translation is CASSLAASSPLHF.

The chain recombines TRBV7-2 with TRBJ2-3; D is possibly TRBD2 (5 bases). The germline gives CDR1 SGHTA, CDR2 FQGNSA. Deletions cut 6 bases from V and 1 base from J, with 14 bases between. The CDR3 spans 15 residues. This chain's CDR3 is CASSYGADRTDTQYF. CDR3 DNA: TGTGCCAGCAGTTACGGAGCGGACCGCACAGATACGCAGTATTTT.

This sequence joins TRBV14 and TRBJ2-7; TRBD2 matches 12 bases. The CDR3 totals 14 residues. Germline CDR1 and CDR2: SGHDN and FVKESK. The V and J ends lost 6 bases and 5 bases, in that order; junction bases with no gene match: 5. The CDR3 DNA follows: TGTGCCAGCAGACGGCTAGCGGGAGGGAACGAGCAGTACGTC. Its protein product is CASRRLAGGNEQYV.

V usage is TRBV6-2 or TRBV6-3 and J usage is TRBJ2-1, with 9 bases that match TRBD2. With V trimmed by 0 bases and J by 3 bases, 3 bases remained unmatched. Per the germline V gene, CDR1 is MNHEY and CDR2 is SVGEGT. There are 16 residues in the CDR3. This CDR3 reads CASSYSGGRGYNEQFF. CDR3 sequence (DNA): TGTGCCAGCAGTTACTCCGGCGGGAGGGGCTACAATGAGCAGTTCTTC.

This rearrangement joins TRBV7-8 to TRBJ2-2; TRBD2 agrees at 12 bases. Losses at the gene ends were 7 bases for V and 5 bases for J; bases not matched to a gene: 2. Germline values: CDR1 SGHVS, CDR2 FQNEAQ. This CDR3 has 14 amino acids. The CDR3 reads CASTGLAGTGELFF. CDR3 nucleotide sequence: TGTGCCAGCACCGGACTAGCGGGGACCGGGGAGCTGTTTTTT.

The chain combines TRBV9 with TRBJ2-1; D unclear. This CDR3 comprises 14 residues. Germline CDR1 and CDR2: SGDLS and YYNGEE. V dropped 4 bases and J dropped 5 bases, with 13 bases sitting between them. CDR3 sequence reads: CASSREARDNEQFF. The CDR3 DNA sequence: TGTGCCAGCAGCCGTGAGGCCAGAGACAATGAGCAGTTCTTC. Drawing the rest from reference TRBV9 and TRBJ2-1, the complete variable domain is DSGVTQTPKHLITATGQRVTLRCSPRSGDLSVYWYQQSLDQGLQFLIQYYNGEERAKGNILERFSAQQFPDLHSELNLSSLELGDSALYFCASSREARDNEQFFGPGTRLTVL.

The rearrangement joins TRBV7-9 to TRBJ2-7; 7 positions match TRBD1. Germline loops: CDR1 SEHNR, CDR2 FQNEAQ (reference sequence). The CDR3 has 14 amino acids. Trimming at V came to 5 bases and at J to 3 bases, leaving 7 bases not matched to a gene. The CDR3 sequence is CASSVTGVIYEQYV. The CDR3 DNA follows: TGTGCCAGCAGCGTAACAGGGGTAATCTACGAGCAGTACGTC.

The chain links TRBV7-2 to TRBJ2-2; 8 positions match TRBD2. The V and J ends lost 4 bases and 6 bases, in that order; junction bases with no gene match: 1. CDR1 SGHTA and CDR2 FQGNSA come from the germline V gene. The CDR3 has 13 residues. The CDR3 spells CASSSGGPGELFF. CDR3 sequence (DNA): TGTGCCAGCAGCTCGGGGGGGCCCGGGGAGCTGTTTTTT.

The chain carries TRBV5-1 and TRBJ1-3; possible D gene TRBD1, 6 bases. Trimming shortened V by 4 bases and J by 2 bases, and 10 bases separated the two germline ends. The V gene's germline CDR1 is SGHRS and CDR2 YFSETQ. This CDR3 has 14 amino acids. Here the CDR3 reads CASSLGQTGNTIYF. As DNA, the CDR3 is TGCGCCAGCAGCCTTGGACAGACTGGAAACACCATATATTTT.

The chain joins TRBV18 to TRBJ1-1, with D unclear. With 2 bases removed from V and 5 bases from J, the gap between germline ends came to 12 bases. CDR3 length: 14 amino acids. The germline CDR1 and CDR2 sequences are KGHSH and LQKENI. CDR3 sequence reads: CASSPSWGETEAFF. The CDR3 nucleotides are TGTGCCAGCTCACCAAGCTGGGGAGAAACTGAAGCTTTCTTT.

The V and J genes are TRBV9 and TRBJ2-2, with 7 bases that match TRBD1. The CDR3 is 15 amino acids. Trimming cost V 4 bases and J 1 base; bases outside gene matches: 4. Germline assignment: CDR1 SGDLS and CDR2 YYNGEE. DNA for the CDR3: TGTGCCAGCAGCACCCGGGACAGGAACACCGGGGAGCTGTTTTTT. This codes for CASSTRDRNTGELFF.

The chain employs TRBV3-1 (or the pseudogene TRBV3-2) and TRBJ1-1; D ambiguous. V shed 0 bases and J shed 0 bases, with 8 bases lying between them. The CDR3 runs to 15 residues. Germline CDR1 reads LGHDT; CDR2 reads YNNKEL (reference sequence). CDR3 bases: TGTGCCAGCAGCCAAGACCCCCAAATGAACACTGAAGCTTTCTTT. This encodes CASSQDPQMNTEAFF.

The chain couples TRBV9 to TRBJ2-2; 14 bases are shared with TRBD2. Germline loops: CDR1 SGDLS, CDR2 YYNGEE. J lost 4 bases, V lost 0 bases, and 11 bases had no gene match. CDR3 length equals 20 residues. CDR3 residues: CASSVVPSLGLAGVTGELFF. For the CDR3, the DNA is TGTGCCAGCAGCGTAGTCCCTAGTTTGGGACTAGCGGGAGTCACCGGGGAGCTGTTTTTT.

The chain has TRBV2 and TRBJ1-3; 8 nucleotides agree with TRBD1. The CDR3 is 13 amino acids. The germline CDR1 and CDR2 sequences are SNHLY and FYNNEI. V lost 9 bases to trimming and J lost 4 bases; unmatched junction nucleotides: 5. This chain's CDR3 is CARGWTGGNTIYF. The CDR3, as DNA: TGTGCCAGAGGGTGGACAGGGGGAAACACCATATATTTT.

A remark on this clone: Other DNA sequences within the sample encode an identical CDR3. V is TRBV3-1 (or the pseudogene TRBV3-2) and J is TRBJ1-6, with 7 bases lining up with TRBD1. Trimming removed 1 base from V and 10 bases from J; junction bases left unmatched: 4. Germline loops: CDR1 LGHDT, CDR2 YNNKEL (reference sequence). The CDR3 contains 14 residues. The CDR3 sequence: CASSQGQGNSPLHF. The CDR3 DNA sequence: TGTGCCAGCAGCCAAGGACAGGGAAACTCACCCCTCCACTTT.

The J gene is TRBJ1-6, the V gene TRBV6-6, with 7 bases lining up with TRBD1. The CDR3 is 12 amino acids. Looked up from germline, CDR1 is MNHNY and CDR2 is SVGAGI (reference sequence). Trimming at V came to 6 bases and at J to 15 bases, leaving 8 bases not matched to a gene. For the CDR3, the DNA is TGTGCCAGCAGCAGAGACAGGGTAAACCTCCACTTT. This translates into CASSRDRVNLHF.